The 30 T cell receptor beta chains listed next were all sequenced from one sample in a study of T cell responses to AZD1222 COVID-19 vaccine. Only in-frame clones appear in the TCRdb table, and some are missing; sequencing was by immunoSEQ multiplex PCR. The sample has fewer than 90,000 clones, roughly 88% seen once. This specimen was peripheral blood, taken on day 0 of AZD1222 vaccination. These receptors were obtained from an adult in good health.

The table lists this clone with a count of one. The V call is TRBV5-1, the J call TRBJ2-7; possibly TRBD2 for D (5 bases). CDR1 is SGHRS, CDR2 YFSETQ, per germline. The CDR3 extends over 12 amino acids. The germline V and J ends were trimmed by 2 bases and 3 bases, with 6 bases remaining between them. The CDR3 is CASSFGDYEQYF. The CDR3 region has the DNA TGCGCCAGCAGCTTCGGGGACTACGAGCAGTACTTC.

CDR3 nucleotide sequence: TGTGCCAGCAGTGATCTGGGAAAACAGCCCCAGCATTTT. Translation gives CASSDLGKQPQHF. The chain joins TRBV6-4 to TRBJ1-5; D gene uncertain. The CDR3 contains 13 residues. V lost 3 bases, J lost 7 bases, and 10 bases lay in between. Looked up from germline, CDR1 is MRHNA and CDR2 is SNTAGT.

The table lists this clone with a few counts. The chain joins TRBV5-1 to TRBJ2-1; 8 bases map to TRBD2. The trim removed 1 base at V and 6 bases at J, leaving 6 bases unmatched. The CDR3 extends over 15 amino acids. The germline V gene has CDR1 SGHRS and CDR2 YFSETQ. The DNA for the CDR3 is TGCGCCAGCAGCTTGACAGTAGCGGGGAGCAATGAGCAGTTCTTC. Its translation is CASSLTVAGSNEQFF.

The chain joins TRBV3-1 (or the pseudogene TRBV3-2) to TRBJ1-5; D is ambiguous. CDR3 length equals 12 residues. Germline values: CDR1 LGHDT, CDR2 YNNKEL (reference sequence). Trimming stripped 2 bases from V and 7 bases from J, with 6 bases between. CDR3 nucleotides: TGTGCCAGCAGCCAATCCGAACAGCCCCAGCATTTT. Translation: CASSQSEQPQHF.

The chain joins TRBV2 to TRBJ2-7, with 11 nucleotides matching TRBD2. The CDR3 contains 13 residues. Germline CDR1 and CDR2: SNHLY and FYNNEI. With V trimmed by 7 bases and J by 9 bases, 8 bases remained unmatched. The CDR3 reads CASMASGGYWQYV. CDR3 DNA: TGTGCCAGCATGGCTAGCGGGGGGTATTGGCAGTACGTC.

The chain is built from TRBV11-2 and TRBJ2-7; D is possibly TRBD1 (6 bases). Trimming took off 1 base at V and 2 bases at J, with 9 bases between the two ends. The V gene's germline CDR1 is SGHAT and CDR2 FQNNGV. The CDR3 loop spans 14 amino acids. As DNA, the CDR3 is TGTGCCAGCAGCTTAGTGGCAGGGGCCTACGAGCAGTACGTC. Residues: CASSLVAGAYEQYV.

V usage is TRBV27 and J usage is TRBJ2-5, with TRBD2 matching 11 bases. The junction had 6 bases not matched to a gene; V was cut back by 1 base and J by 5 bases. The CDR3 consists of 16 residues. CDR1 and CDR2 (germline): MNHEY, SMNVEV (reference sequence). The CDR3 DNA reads TGTGCCAGCAGTTTATATCGACTAGCGGGACGGGAGACCCAGTACTTC. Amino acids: CASSLYRLAGRETQYF.

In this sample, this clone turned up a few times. Here the CDR3 DNA reads TGCAGCGTTGGGGACCTATACGAGCAGTACTTC. Amino acid sequence: CSVGDLYEQYF. This chain links TRBV29-1 with TRBJ2-7; D is perhaps TRBD1 or TRBD2 (5 bases each). The CDR3 is 11 amino acids. The germline V gene encodes CDR1 SQVTM and CDR2 ANQGSEA. With 4 bases removed from V and 4 bases from J, the gap between germline ends came to 8 bases.

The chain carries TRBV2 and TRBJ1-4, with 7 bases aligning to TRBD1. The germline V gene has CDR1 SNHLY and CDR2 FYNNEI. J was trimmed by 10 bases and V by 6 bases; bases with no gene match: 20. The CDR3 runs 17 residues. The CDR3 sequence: CASRNRGIEVMGLKLFF. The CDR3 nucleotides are TGTGCCAGCAGGAACAGGGGTATAGAAGTAATGGGTTTAAAACTGTTTTTT.

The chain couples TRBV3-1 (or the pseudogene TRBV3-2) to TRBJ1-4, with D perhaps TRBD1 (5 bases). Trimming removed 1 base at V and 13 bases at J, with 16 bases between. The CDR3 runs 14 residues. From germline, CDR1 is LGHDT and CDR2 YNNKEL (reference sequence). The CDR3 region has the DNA TGTGCCAGCAGCCAAGTCACGACAGAAGGAATACTGTTTTTT. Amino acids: CASSQVTTEGILFF.

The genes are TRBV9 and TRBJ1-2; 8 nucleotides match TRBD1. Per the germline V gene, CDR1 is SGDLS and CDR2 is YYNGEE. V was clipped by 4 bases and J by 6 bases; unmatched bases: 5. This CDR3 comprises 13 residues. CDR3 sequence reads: CASSTDRDNGYTF. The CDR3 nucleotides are TGTGCCAGCAGCACGGACAGGGATAATGGCTACACCTTC.

The CDR3 DNA sequence: TGTGCCAGCAGCCAAGATCTCAATCGGGGTTCCGTCTCCTACGAGCAGTACTTC. This codes for CASSQDLNRGSVSYEQYF. The V and J genes are TRBV4-2 and TRBJ2-7; D is possibly TRBD2 (5 bases). Germline V lookup: CDR1 LGHNA, CDR2 YNFKEQ. CDR3 length: 18 residues. V lost 0 bases and J lost 0, with 18 bases in between.

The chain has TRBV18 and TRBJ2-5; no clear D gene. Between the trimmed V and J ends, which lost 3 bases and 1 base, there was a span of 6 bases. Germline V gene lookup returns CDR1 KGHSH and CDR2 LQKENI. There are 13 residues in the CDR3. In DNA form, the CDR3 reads TGTGCCAGCTCACCGAGGAGCCAAGAGACCCAGTACTTC. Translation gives CASSPRSQETQYF.

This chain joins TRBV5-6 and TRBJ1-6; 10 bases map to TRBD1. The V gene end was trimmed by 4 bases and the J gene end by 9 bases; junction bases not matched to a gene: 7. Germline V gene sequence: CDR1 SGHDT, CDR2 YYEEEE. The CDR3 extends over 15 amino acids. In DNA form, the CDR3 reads TGTGCCAGCAGCCCGGACGGACAGGGGGGTTCACCCCTCCACTTT. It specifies CASSPDGQGGSPLHF.

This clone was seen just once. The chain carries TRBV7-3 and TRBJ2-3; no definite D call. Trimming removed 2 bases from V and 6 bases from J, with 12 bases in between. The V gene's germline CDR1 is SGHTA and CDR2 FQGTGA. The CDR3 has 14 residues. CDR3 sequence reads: CASSLGVTLDTQYF. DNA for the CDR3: TGTGCCAGCAGCTTAGGAGTTACCCTCGATACGCAGTATTTT.

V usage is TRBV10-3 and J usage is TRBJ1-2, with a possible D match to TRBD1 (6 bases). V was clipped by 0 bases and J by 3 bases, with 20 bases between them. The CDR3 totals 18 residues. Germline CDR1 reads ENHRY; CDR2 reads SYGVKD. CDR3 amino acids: CAISESRGLGRGYYGYTF. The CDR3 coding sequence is TGTGCCATCAGTGAGTCTCGGGGACTCGGGAGGGGGTACTATGGCTACACCTTC.

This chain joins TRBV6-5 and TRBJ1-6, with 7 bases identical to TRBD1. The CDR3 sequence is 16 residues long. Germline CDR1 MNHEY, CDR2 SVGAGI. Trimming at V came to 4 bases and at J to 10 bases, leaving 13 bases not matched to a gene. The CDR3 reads CASSSRGGQRRSPLHF. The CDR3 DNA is TGTGCCAGCAGTTCACGGGGGGGACAGAGACGATCACCCCTCCACTTT.

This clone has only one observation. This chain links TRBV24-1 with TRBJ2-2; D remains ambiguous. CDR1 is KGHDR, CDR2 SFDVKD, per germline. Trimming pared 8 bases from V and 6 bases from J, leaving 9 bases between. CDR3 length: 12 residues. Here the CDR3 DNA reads TGTGCCACCATGGGGATTCCCGGGGAGCTGTTTTTT. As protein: CATMGIPGELFF.

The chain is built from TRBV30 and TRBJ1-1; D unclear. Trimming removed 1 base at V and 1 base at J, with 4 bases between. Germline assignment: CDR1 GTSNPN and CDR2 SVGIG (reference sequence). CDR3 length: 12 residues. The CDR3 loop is CAWSETNTEAFF. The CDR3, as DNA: TGTGCCTGGAGTGAGACGAACACTGAAGCTTTCTTT.

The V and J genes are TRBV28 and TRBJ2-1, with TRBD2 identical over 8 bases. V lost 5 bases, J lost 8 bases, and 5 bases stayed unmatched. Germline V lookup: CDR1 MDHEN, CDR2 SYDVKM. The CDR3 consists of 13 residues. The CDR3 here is CASSTPAGDEQFF. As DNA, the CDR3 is TGTGCCAGCAGTACCCCAGCGGGAGATGAGCAGTTCTTC.

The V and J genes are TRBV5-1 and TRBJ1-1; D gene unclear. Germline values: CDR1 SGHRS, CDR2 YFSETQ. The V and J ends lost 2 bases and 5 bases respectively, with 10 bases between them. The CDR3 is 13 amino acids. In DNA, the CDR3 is TGCGCCAGCAGCTTAGGGAGGGAGACTGAAGCTTTCTTT. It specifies CASSLGRETEAFF.

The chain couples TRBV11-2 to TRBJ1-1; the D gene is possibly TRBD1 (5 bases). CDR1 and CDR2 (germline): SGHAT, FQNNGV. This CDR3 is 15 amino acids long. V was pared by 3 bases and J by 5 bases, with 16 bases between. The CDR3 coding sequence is TGTGCCAGCAGCTTCCGGGGGGTGGTTGTAACTGAAGCTTTCTTT. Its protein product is CASSFRGVVVTEAFF.

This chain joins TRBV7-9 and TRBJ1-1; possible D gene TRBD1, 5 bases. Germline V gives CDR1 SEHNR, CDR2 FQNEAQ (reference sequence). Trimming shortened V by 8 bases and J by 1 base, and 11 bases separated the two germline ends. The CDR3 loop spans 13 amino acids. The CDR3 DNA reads TGTGCCAGCCACGCGGGGCGGAACACTGAAGCTTTCTTT. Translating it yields CASHAGRNTEAFF.

CDR3 sequence: CASTAFTSTDTQYF. The CDR3 region has the DNA TGTGCCAGTACCGCTTTTACTAGCACAGATACGCAGTATTTT. V and J are TRBV6-5 and TRBJ2-3, with no clear D. Germline lookup yields CDR1 MNHEY and CDR2 SVGAGI. This CDR3 is 14 amino acids long. The V and J ends lost 9 bases and 0 bases respectively, with 13 bases between them.

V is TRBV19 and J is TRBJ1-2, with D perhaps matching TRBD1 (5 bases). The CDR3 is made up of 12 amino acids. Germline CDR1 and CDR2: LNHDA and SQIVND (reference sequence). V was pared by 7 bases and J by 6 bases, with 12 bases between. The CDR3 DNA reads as TGTGCCAGTACCCAGGGATGGGATGGCTACACCTTC. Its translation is CASTQGWDGYTF.

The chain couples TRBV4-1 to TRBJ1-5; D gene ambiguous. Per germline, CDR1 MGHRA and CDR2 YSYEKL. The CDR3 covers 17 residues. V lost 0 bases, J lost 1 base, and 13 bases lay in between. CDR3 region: CASSQDGSGLSNQPQHF. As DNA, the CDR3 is TGCGCCAGCAGCCAAGATGGTTCAGGACTAAGCAATCAGCCCCAGCATTTT.

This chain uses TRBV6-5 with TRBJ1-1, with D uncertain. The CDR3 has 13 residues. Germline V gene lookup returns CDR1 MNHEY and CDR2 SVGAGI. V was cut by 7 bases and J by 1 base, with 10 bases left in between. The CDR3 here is CASTRTRNTEAFF. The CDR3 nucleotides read TGTGCCAGCACCCGAACCAGGAACACTGAAGCTTTCTTT.

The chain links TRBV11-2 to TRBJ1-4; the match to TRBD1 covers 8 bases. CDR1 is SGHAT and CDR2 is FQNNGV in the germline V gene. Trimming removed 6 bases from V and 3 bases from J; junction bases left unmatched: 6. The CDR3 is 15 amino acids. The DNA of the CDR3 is TGTGCCAGCAGGATCAGGGGGCGAGCTAATGAAAAACTGTTTTTT. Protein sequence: CASRIRGRANEKLFF.

The CDR3 reads CAISRLAGGELFF. CDR3 DNA: TGTGCCATCAGTCGACTAGCGGGCGGGGAGCTGTTTTTT. The chain is built from TRBV10-3 and TRBJ2-2; 10 bases agree with TRBD2. The J segment lost 7 bases and the V segment lost 5 bases, leaving 1 base of the junction unmatched. This CDR3 is built from 13 residues. From germline, CDR1 is ENHRY and CDR2 SYGVKD.

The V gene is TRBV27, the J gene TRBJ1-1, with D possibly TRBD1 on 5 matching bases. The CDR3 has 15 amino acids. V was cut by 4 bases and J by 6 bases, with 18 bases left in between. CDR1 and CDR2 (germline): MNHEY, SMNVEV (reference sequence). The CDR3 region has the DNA TGTGCCAGCAGTTGGGCCTTAACAGGAATCGCTGAAGCTTTCTTT. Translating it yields CASSWALTGIAEAFF.